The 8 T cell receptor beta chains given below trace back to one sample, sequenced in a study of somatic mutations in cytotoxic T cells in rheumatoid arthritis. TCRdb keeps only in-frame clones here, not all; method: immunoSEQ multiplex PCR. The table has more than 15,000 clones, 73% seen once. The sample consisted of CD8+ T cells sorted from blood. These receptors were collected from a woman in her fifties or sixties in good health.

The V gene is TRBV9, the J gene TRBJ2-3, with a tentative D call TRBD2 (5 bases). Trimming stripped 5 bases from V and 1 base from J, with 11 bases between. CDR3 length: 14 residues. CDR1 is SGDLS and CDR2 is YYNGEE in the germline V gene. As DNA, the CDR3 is TGTGCCAGCAGTGACCCGCGGGGCACAGATACGCAGTATTTT. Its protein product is CASSDPRGTDTQYF.

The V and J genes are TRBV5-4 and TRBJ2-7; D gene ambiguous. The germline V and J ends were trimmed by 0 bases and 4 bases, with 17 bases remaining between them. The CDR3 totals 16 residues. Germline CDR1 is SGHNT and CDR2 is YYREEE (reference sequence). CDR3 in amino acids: CASSLVLTQIMYEQYF. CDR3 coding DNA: TGTGCCAGCAGCTTGGTTTTAACACAGATCATGTACGAGCAGTACTTC.

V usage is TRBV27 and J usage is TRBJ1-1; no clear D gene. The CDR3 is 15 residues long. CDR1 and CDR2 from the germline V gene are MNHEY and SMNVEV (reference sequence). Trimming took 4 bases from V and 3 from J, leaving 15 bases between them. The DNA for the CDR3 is TGTGCCAGCAGTTCTGGACCCCGAGGTGACACTGAAGCTTTCTTT. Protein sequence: CASSSGPRGDTEAFF.

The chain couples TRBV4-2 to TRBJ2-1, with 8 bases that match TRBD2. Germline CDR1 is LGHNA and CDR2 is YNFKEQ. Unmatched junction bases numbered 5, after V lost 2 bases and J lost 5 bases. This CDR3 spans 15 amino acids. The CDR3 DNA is TGTGCCAGCAGCCAACGGGGGGGTCTCGACAATGAGCAGTTCTTC. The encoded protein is CASSQRGGLDNEQFF.

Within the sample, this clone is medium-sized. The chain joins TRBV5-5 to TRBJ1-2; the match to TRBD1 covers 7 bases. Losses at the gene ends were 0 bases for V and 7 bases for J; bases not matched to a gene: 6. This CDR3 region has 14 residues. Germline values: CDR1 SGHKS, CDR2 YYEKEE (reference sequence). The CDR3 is CASSLAGQAGGYTF. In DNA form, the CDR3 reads TGTGCCAGCAGCTTGGCAGGACAGGCGGGTGGCTACACCTTC.

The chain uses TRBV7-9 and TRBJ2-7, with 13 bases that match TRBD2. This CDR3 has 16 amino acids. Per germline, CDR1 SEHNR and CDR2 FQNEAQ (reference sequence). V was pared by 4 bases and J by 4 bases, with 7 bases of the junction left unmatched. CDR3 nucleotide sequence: TGTGCCAGCAGCTCGACTAGCGGGGGGCCGATTTACGAGCAGTACTTC. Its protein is CASSSTSGGPIYEQYF.

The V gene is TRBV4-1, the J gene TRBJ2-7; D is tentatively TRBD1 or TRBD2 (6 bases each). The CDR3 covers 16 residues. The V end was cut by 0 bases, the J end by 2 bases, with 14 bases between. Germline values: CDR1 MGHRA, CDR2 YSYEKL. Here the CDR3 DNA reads TGCGCCAGCAGCCAAGAAATCCCGGGGGCAACCTACGAGCAGTACTTC. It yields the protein CASSQEIPGATYEQYF.

This CDR3 reads CASSFRDLNTEAFF. In nucleotides, the CDR3 is TGCGCCAGCAGCTTCAGGGATTTAAACACTGAAGCTTTCTTT. The chain has TRBV5-1 and TRBJ1-1; possibly TRBD1 for D (5 bases). CDR3 length: 14 residues. Germline V lookup: CDR1 SGHRS, CDR2 YFSETQ. Trimming took 2 bases from V and 2 from J, leaving 10 bases between them.